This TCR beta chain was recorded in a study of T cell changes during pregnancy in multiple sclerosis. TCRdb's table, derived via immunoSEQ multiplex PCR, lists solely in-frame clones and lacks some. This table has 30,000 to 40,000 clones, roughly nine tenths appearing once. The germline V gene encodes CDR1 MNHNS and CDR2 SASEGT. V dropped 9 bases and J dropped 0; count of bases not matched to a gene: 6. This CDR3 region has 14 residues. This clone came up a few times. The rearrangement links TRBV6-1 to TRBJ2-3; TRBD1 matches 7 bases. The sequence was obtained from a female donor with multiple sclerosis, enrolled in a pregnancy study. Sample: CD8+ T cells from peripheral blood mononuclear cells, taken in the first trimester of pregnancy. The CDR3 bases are TGTGCCAGTGCCGGGACAGCCAGCACAGATACGCAGTATTTT. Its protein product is CASAGTASTDTQYF.